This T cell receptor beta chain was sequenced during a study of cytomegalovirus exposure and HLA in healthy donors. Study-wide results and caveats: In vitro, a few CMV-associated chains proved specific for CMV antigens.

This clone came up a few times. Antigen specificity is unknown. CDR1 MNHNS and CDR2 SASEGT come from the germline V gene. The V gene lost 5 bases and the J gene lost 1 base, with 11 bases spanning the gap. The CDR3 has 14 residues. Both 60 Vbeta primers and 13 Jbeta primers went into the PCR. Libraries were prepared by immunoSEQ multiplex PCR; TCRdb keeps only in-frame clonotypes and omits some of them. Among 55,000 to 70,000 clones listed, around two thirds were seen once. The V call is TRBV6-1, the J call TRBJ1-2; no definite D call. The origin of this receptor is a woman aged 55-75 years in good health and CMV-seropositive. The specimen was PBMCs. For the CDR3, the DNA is TGTGCCAGCAGTCCCGACACTGATAACTATGGCTACACCTTC. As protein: CASSPDTDNYGYTF.